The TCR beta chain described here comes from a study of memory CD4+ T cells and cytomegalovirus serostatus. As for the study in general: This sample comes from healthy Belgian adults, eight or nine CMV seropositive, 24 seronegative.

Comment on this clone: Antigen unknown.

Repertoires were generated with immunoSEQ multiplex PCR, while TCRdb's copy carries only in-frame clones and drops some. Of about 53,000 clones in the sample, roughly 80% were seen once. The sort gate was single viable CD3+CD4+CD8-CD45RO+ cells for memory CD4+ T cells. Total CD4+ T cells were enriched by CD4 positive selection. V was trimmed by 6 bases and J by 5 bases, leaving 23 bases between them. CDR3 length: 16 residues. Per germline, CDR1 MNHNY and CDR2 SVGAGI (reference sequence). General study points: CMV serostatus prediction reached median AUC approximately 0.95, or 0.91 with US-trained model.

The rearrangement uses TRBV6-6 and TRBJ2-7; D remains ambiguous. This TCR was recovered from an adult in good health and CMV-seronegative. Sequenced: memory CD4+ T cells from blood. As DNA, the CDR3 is TGTGCCAGCAGCTCGAGGCCCCCACCCCCGGTCCACGAGCAGTACTTC. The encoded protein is CASSSRPPPPVHEQYF.